The present entry profiles one T cell receptor beta chain with its context. Its antigen remains unidentified. Per-base qualities were not stored, and no clone one base away is much larger. The source of the sample is a study of T cell changes during pregnancy in multiple sclerosis (dated by TCRdb to between 2019 and 2020). Concerning the study at large: The study examined how the T cell repertoire changed over the course of pregnancy in women with multiple sclerosis.

Deletion took 4 bases off V and 2 bases off J, with a span of 9 bases between the germline ends. CDR1 and CDR2 were assigned from the germline V gene as SNHLY and FYNNEI. From cysteine to phenylalanine, the CDR3 is 14 amino acids long. Only CDR3 DNA remains: 42 bases, in frame from the first base. The library was obtained by the immunoSEQ multiplex PCR assay. Sourced from immuneACCESS, this table was stored by TCRdb with only in-frame sequences that have V and J called. A share of the clones is absent; for the studies checked, an unresolved V gene accounts for under half, and the remainder has no known explanation. The sample table records tens of thousands of clones; about 92% of these occur just once. The ten top clones hold roughly 5.7% of the sample.

The chain is made from TRBV2 and TRBJ1-5; the D segment could be TRBD1, given 6 matching bases. The sample consisted of peripheral blood, taken in the third trimester of pregnancy. The clonotype originates from a female donor in good health, enrolled as a control in a pregnancy study. The CDR3 loop reads CASSAGEGNQPQHF. The DNA sequence is TGTGCCAGCAGTGCAGGGGAAGGCAATCAGCCCCAGCATTTT.